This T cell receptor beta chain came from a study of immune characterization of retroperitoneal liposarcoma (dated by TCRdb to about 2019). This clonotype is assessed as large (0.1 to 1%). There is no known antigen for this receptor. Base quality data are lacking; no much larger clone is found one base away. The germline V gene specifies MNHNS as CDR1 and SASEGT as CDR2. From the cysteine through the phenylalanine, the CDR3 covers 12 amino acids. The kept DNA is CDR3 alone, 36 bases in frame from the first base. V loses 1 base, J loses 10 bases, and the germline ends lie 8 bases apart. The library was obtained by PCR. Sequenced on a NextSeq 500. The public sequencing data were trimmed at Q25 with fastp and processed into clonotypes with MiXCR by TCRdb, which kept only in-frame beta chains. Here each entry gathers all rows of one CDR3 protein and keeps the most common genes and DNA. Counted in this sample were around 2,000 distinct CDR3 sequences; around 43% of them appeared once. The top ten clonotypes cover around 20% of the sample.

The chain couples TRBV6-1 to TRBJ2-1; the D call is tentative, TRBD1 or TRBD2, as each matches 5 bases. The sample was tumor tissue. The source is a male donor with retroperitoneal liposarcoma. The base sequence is TGTGCCAGCAGTGAAGTAGGGGACGAGCAGTTCTTC. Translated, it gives CASSEVGDEQFF.